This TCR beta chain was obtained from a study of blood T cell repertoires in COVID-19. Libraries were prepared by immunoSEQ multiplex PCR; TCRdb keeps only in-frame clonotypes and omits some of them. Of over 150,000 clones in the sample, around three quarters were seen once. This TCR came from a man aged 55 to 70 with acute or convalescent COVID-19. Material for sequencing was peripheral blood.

CDR3 residues: CASSSLGSTEAFF. The CDR3 nucleotides are TGTGCCAGCAGTTCTCTAGGGAGCACTGAAGCTTTCTTT. The chain employs TRBV12-3 or TRBV12-4 and TRBJ1-1; D is unclear. The CDR3 covers 13 residues. Trimming took 4 bases from V and 4 from J, leaving 10 bases between them.